Included here is one TCR beta chain sequence, with context. What it binds is not known. Libraries were prepared by immunoSEQ multiplex PCR; TCRdb keeps only in-frame clonotypes and omits some of them. The table has under 150,000 clones, around 89% seen once. CDR3 length: 13 residues. Trimming shortened V by 6 bases and J by 8 bases, and 14 bases separated the two germline ends. These data come from a study of T cell responses to AZD1222 COVID-19 vaccine. Whole-study findings and limits: Repertoires in all cases were sampled only once the peak T cell response had passed.

The rearrangement joins TRBV12-3 or TRBV12-4 to TRBJ1-5; no definite D call. The sequence was collected from an adult in good health. This specimen consisted of peripheral blood, obtained on day 0 of MenACWY control vaccination. CDR3 sequence: CASSYKTDKPQHF. The DNA of the CDR3 is TGTGCCAGCAGCTATAAAACCGATAAGCCCCAGCATTTT.